The 4 T cell receptor beta chains given below trace back to one sample, sequenced in a study of blood T cell repertoires in COVID-19. Clones were sequenced by immunoSEQ multiplex PCR, and TCRdb holds only the in-frame ones, with some missing. The sample has 280,000 or so clones, around 85% seen once. The source material was PBMCs or T cells enriched from blood (not recorded which). The receptors shown here come from a woman between 40 and 55 years old who had recovered from COVID-19.

CDR3 residues: CASSAGRTSGRAYEQYF. The CDR3 region has the DNA TGTGCCAGCAGCGCTGGTAGAACTAGCGGGAGGGCCTACGAGCAGTACTTC. The V call is TRBV7-2, the J call TRBJ2-7, with 13 bases aligning to TRBD2. Germline V CDR1 and CDR2: SGHTA, FQGNSA. Germline trimming cut 5 bases from V and 2 bases from J; bases unmatched to any gene: 9. The CDR3 consists of 17 residues.

The chain has TRBV5-4 and TRBJ2-2, with TRBD1 as a possible D gene (6 bases). Germline values: CDR1 SGHNT, CDR2 YYREEE (reference sequence). The germline V and J ends were trimmed by 5 bases and 6 bases, with 17 bases remaining between them. This CDR3 is 15 amino acids long. CDR3 DNA sequence: TGTGCCAGCAGTCAGGGGCCGGGGCCGCCCGGGGAGCTGTTTTTT. It yields the protein CASSQGPGPPGELFF.

In this sample, this clone turned up many times. J is TRBJ2-1 and V is TRBV5-6, with TRBD2 identical over 12 bases. CDR1 SGHDT and CDR2 YYEEEE come from the germline V gene. V trimming: 4 bases; J trimming: 9 bases; junction bases outside the gene matches: 20. The CDR3 is 19 residues long. CDR3 sequence reads: CASSQDRGALAGGPPEQFF. The CDR3 DNA sequence: TGTGCCAGCAGCCAGGACAGGGGAGCCCTAGCGGGAGGGCCGCCTGAGCAGTTCTTC.

This chain uses TRBV2 with TRBJ1-2; 8 bases agree with TRBD1. CDR3 length equals 15 residues. The V gene's germline CDR1 is SNHLY and CDR2 FYNNEI. V was clipped by 6 bases and J by 4 bases; unmatched bases: 10. The CDR3 region has the DNA TGTGCCAGCAGCCCGACAGGGGCCGGGTTCTATGGCTACACCTTC. This codes for CASSPTGAGFYGYTF.